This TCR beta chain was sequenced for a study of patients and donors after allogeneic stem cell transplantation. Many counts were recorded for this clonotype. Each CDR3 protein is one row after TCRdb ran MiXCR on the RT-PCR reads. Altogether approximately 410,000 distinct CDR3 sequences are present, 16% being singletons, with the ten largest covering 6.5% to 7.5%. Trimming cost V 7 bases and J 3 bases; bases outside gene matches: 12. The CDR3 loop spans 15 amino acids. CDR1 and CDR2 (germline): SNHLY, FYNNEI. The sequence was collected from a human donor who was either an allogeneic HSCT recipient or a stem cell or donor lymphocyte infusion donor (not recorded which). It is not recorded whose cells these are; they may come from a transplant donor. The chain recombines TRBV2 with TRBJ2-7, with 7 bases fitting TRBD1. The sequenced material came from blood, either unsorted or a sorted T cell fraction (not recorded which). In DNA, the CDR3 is TGTGCCAGCATCCTGCGACAGGGTGTCAGCTACGAGCAGTACTTC. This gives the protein CASILRQGVSYEQYF.